One T cell receptor (beta chain) is described in this entry. This clone has a handful of counts. Its antigen is not yet known. No base quality information exists; no much larger clone differs at one position. The entire amount of isolated RNA was reverse transcribed using the High Capacity cDNA Reverse Transcription Kit, so the sequenced TCRB transcripts were expressed ones. Deep immunoSEQ sequencing was performed on naive, central memory and regulatory T cell samples, with an average of roughly 3.6 million total reads per sample. After sorted cells were lysed in RLT buffer, RNA was extracted with DNase-treated RNeasy Micro or Mini kits, with the choice depending on cell number. Each cell subset was processed separately to prevent cross-contamination, with patient and healthy donor samples processed together. TCRB sequences were amplified from cDNA with the immunoSEQ multiplex PCR, producing 87-bp fragments spanning the CDR3 region. Amplicons were sequenced on the Illumina HiSeq platform. Concerning the study's data processing: PCR bias was corrected computationally using synthetic template baselines, and reads within Hamming distance 2 were collapsed, with unmergeable singletons discarded. Reads were aligned against IMGT to assign V, D and J genes, CDR3 length and insertions or deletions at six rearrangement sites. Within each subset, clonotype counts were normalized to the number of sorted cells before true diversity and Gini coefficients were calculated with the tcR R package. Repertoire sharing was quantified using the overlap coefficient calculated on TCRB nucleotide sequences. Out-of-frame TCRB sequences from naive cells were analyzed as a proxy for the pre-selection repertoire. TCRdb stores this immuneACCESS table with in-frame sequences only. Part of the clones is absent; in the studies checked, under half of the shortfall reflects unresolved V genes, and no reason is known for the rest. Clone size and the V and J calls come from that table; the DNA yielded D and trimming. The sample records more than 300,000 clones, approximately 12% of which are singletons. The top ten hold 0.0085% to 0.012% of the sample.

Each donor gave one peripheral blood draw, averaging around 120 mL, which was collected into heparinised tubes. A BD FACSAria II was used to sort naive, central memory, regulatory and stem cell-like memory CD4+ T cells with a panel that included CD45RO, CCR7, CD25, CD127, CD95 and CD27. Every sorted population had a purity above 98%. Right away, PBMCs were isolated by Lymphoprep density gradient centrifugation and were stained directly, with no culture step. So that batch effects would be minimized, each experiment stained and sorted samples in pairs, pairing one healthy donor with one patient. The germline V gene (reference sequence) supplies CDR1 SGHNT and CDR2 YYREEE. Counted from cysteine to phenylalanine, this CDR3 has 15 amino acids. The entry retains the CDR3 DNA only, 45 bases that are in frame from base 1. Trimming takes 1 base off V and 1 base off J; junction bases not matched to a gene: 4.

The sample comes from a study of beta chain features in type 1 diabetes (dated by TCRdb to 2017 to 2018). Study-level background: No differences in mean age, gender distribution, total cell number or subset yield were found between patients and healthy donors. A total of 90 million to 140 million sorted cells were examined across all samples, and RNA yield correlated strongly with the number of cells per subset. Regulatory and stem cell-like memory subsets were obtained from only 8 patients and about eight healthy donors, while naive and central memory subsets were obtained from all 28 donors. In the study, recently diagnosed type 1 diabetes patients and matched healthy donors were compared on the TCRB repertoires of their sorted circulating CD4+ T cell subsets. Study-wide findings and limitations: PCR might favor shorter templates, but patient and control samples were amplified and corrected together, so any skew would affect both groups equally. Because small numbers of individuals were included in the HLA sub-analyses, any influence of HLA type on TCRB rearrangement was left unresolved. Sequencing cDNA rather than genomic DNA could over-represent highly expressing activated cells, although activation and CD3 levels did not differ between groups. Naive, central memory and regulatory TCRB repertoires appeared to be more alike among patients than among healthy donors. At VDJ recombination sites, type 1 diabetes patients had fewer insertions and more deleted nucleotides, which implies abnormalities in thymic rearrangement. A moderate but significant shortening of TCRB CDR3 length was observed in type 1 diabetes patients in all four CD4+ subsets.

The sample was naive CD4+ T cells from blood. This sample's cell subset or site label indicates: true naive CD4+ T cells. The sequence was obtained from a woman between 18 and 29 years old with type 1 diabetes. The sequence joins TRBV5-4 to TRBJ2-7; 8 bases in the middle match TRBD1. The nucleotide sequence is given as TGTGCCAGCAGCTTGATTGGACAGGGATCCTACGAGCAGTACTTC. Translated, it gives CASSLIGQGSYEQYF.